This T cell receptor (beta chain) originates from a study of cytomegalovirus exposure and HLA in healthy donors. PCR was performed using 60 Vbeta and 13 Jbeta primers. Profiling relied on immunoSEQ multiplex PCR, and the TCRdb table lists in-frame clones only, not all of them. The profile shows 150,000 to 200,000 clones, roughly 80% of them singletons. The CDR3 spans 17 residues. The V gene's germline CDR1 is SGHVS and CDR2 FNYEAQ. V lost 4 bases to trimming and J lost 1 base, with 17 bases between them. The material sequenced was PBMCs. The sequence came from a young man in good health and CMV-seronegative. J is TRBJ1-5 and V is TRBV7-6; D remains unclear. In nucleotides, the CDR3 is TGTGCCAGCAGCTCCTACCCCCGGGAAGAAAGCAATCAGCCCCAGCATTTT. Translated, it gives CASSSYPREESNQPQHF.